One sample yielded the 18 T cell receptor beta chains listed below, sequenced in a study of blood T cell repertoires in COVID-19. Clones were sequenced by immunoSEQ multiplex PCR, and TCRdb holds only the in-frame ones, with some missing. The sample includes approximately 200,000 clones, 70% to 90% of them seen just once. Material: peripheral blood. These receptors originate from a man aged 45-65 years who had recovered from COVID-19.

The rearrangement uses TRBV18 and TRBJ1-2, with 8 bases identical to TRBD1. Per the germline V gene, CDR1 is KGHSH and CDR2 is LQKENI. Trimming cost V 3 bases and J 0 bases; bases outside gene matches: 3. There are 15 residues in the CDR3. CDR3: CASSPDRETNYGYTF. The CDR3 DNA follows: TGTGCCAGCTCACCGGACAGGGAGACTAACTATGGCTACACCTTC.

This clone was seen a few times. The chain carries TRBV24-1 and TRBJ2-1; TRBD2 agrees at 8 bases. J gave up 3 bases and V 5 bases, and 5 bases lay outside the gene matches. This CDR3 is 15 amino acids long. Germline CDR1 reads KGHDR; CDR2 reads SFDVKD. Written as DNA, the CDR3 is TGTGCCACCAGTGCTTCGGGACTAGACTACAATGAGCAGTTCTTC. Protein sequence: CATSASGLDYNEQFF.

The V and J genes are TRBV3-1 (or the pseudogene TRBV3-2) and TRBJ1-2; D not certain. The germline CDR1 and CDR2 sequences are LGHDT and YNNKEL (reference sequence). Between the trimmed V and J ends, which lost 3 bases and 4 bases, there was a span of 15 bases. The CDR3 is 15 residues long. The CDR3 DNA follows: TGTGCCAGCAGCCAGGGTGGAGCTTCGGGCTATGGCTACACCTTC. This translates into CASSQGGASGYGYTF.

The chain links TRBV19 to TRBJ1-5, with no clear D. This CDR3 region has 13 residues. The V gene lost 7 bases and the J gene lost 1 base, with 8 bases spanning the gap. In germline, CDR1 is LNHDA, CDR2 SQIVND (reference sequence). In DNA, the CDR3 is TGTGCCAGTACCCTGAGCAGCAATCAGCCCCAGCATTTT. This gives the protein CASTLSSNQPQHF. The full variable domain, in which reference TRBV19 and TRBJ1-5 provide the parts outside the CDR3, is DGGITQSPKYLFRKEGQNVTLSCEQNLNHDAMYWYRQDPGQGLRLIYYSQIVNDFQKGDIAEGYSVSREKKESFPLTVTSAQKNPTAFYLCASTLSSNQPQHFGDGTRLSIL.

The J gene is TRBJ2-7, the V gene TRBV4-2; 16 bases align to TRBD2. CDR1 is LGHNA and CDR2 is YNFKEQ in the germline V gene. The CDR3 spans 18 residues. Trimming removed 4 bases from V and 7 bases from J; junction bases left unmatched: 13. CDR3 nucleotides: TGTGCCAGCAGCCCTCCCCCGGGACTAGCGGGAGGGCCGAGAGAGCAGTACTTC. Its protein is CASSPPPGLAGGPREQYF.

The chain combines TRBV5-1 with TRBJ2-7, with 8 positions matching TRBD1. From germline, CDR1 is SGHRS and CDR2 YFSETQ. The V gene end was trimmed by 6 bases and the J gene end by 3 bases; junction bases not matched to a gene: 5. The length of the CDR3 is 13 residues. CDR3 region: CASKYGQGYEQYF. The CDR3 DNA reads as TGCGCCAGCAAATACGGACAGGGCTACGAGCAGTACTTC.

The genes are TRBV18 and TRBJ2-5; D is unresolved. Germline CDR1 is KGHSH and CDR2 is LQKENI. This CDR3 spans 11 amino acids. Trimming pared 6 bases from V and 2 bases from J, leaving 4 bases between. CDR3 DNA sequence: TGTGCCAGCTCGGCTCAAGAGACCCAGTACTTC. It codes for CASSAQETQYF.

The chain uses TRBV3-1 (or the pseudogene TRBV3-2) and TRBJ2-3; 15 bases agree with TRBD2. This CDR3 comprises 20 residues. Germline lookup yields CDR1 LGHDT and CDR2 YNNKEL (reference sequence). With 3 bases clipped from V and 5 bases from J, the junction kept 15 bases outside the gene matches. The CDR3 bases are TGTGCCAGCAGCCATTCACCTGGACTAGCGGGAGGGTCGAGTGGAGATACGCAGTATTTT. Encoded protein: CASSHSPGLAGGSSGDTQYF.

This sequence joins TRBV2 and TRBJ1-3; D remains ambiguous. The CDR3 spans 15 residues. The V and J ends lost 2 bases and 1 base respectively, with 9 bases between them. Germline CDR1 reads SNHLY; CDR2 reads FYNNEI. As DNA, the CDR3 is TGTGCCAGCAGTGAACAGGTAGTTTCTGGAAACACCATATATTTT. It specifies CASSEQVVSGNTIYF.

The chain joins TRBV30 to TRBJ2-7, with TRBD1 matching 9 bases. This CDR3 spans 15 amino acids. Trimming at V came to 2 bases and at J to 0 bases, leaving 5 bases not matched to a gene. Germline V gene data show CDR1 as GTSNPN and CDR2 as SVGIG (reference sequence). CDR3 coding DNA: TGTGCCTGGAGTACACAGGGGGCGAGCTCCTACGAGCAGTACTTC. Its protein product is CAWSTQGASSYEQYF.

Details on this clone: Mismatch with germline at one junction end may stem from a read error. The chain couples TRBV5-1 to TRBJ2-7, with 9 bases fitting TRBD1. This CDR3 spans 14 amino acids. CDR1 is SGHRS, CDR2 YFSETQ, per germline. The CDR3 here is CASSLGTGAYVQYF. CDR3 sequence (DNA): TGCGCCAGCAGCTTGGGGACAGGGGCCTACGTGCAGTACTTC.

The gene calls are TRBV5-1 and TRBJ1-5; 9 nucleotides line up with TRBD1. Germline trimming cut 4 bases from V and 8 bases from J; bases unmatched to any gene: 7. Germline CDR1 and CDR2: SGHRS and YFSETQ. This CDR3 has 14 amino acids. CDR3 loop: CASSPTGGGEPQHF. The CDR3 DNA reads TGCGCCAGCAGCCCCACAGGGGGCGGCGAGCCCCAGCATTTT.

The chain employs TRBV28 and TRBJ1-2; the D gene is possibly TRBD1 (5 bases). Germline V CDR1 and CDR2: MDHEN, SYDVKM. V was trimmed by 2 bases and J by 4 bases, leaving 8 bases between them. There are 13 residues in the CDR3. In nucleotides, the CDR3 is TGTGCCAGCAGTTTACGACAGCTCTATGGCTACACCTTC. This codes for CASSLRQLYGYTF.

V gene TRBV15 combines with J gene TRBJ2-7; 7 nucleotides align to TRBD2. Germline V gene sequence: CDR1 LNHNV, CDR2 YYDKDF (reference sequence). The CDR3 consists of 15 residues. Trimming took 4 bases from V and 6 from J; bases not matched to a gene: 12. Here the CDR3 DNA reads TGTGCCACCAGCATACGAAGGGCGGGAGATGCCGAGCAGTACTTC. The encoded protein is CATSIRRAGDAEQYF.

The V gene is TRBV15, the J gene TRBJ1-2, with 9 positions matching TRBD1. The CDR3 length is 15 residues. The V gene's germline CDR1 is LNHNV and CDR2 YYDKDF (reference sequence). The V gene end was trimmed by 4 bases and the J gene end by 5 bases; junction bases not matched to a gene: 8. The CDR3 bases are TGTGCCACCAGCAAAACAGGGGGCGCTTGGTATGGCTACACCTTC. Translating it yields CATSKTGGAWYGYTF.

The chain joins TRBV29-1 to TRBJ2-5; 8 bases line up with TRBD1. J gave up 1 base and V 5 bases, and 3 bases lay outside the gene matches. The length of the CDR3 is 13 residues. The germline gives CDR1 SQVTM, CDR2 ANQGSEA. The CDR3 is CSVKQGVQETQYF. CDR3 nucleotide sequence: TGCAGCGTTAAACAGGGGGTCCAAGAGACCCAGTACTTC.

The CDR3 nucleotides are TGTGCCAGCAGCTTATCAGGGTACGGACAAGAGACCCAGTACTTC. It codes for CASSLSGYGQETQYF. The rearrangement joins TRBV5-4 to TRBJ2-5; a possible D gene is TRBD1 (5 bases). The V gene lost 2 bases and the J gene lost 2 bases, with 13 bases spanning the gap. Germline V gene data show CDR1 as SGHNT and CDR2 as YYREEE (reference sequence). This CDR3 contains 15 residues.

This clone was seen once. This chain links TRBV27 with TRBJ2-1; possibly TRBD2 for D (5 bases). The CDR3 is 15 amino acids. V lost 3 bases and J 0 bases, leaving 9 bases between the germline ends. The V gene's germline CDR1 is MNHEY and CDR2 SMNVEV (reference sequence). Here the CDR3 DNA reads TGTGCCAGCAGTTTGCGAGGGAGCTCCTACAATGAGCAGTTCTTC. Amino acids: CASSLRGSSYNEQFF.